This paragraph reports one T cell receptor (beta chain). Its antigen remains unknown. The data were produced by immunoSEQ multiplex PCR, yet TCRdb's version contains in-frame clones alone and is incomplete. Of about 53,000 clones listed, roughly four fifths were seen once; the top ten hold over 7%. Time point described: week 5, during vaccination. Vaccinated patients received 300 ug of mutant IDH1 20-mer peptide per dose, with topical imiquimod. The entry originates in a study of a mutant IDH1 vaccine in newly diagnosed glioma. Whole-study context: The earlier regimen, radiotherapy, temozolomide, or both, was most often both.

V shed 4 bases and J 1 base; nucleotides not matched to a gene: 6. Germline V CDR1 and CDR2: SGHRS, YFSETQ. The CDR3 consists of 15 residues. This specimen was PBMCs, taken from a glioma patient whose treatment included an IDH1 peptide vaccine. This receptor was obtained from a woman in her forties or fifties with glioma. The chain carries TRBV5-1 and TRBJ2-5; 8 nucleotides line up with TRBD1. The CDR3 DNA is TGCGCCAGCAGCGGGGGGACAGGTCCCCAAGAGACCCAGTACTTC. Its protein is CASSGGTGPQETQYF.